The T cell receptor (beta chain) under discussion was sequenced for a study of a mutant IDH1 vaccine in newly diagnosed glioma. At the level of the study: Vaccination started 4-6 weeks after radiotherapy alone, or with temozolomide cycles. Earlier care involved radiotherapy, temozolomide, or both, and the majority received both.

As to time point: week 23, last vaccination. Every vaccination contained 300 ug of the mutant IDH1 20-mer peptide and was paired with topical imiquimod. General study results and limits: Changes to the top peripheral T cell clonotypes appeared unrelated to pseudoprogression.

The table came from immunoSEQ multiplex PCR; TCRdb's copy has only in-frame clones and leaves some out. The sample shows around 78,000 clones, approximately 85% of them seen only once. Trimming removed 1 base from V and 5 bases from J, with 12 bases in between. Germline V gene data show CDR1 as LGHNA and CDR2 as YNFKEQ. The CDR3 covers 16 residues. Comments on this clone: Its antigen remains unknown.

The sample consisted of PBMCs, taken from a glioma patient whose treatment included an IDH1 peptide vaccine. V gene TRBV4-2 combines with J gene TRBJ1-6; D gene unclear. The receptor was derived from a man younger than 45 with glioma. Some clones in this sample may be carry-over from other donors' samples. The CDR3 reads CASSQVGGPNNSPLHF. CDR3 coding DNA: TGTGCCAGCAGCCAAGTGGGAGGGCCAAATAATTCACCCCTCCACTTT.